This T cell receptor beta chain derives from a study of vaccination and CD4 T cells after COVID-19. The V end lost 3 bases, the J end lost 1 base, and 18 bases lay between the germline ends. The germline V gene has CDR1 SEHNR and CDR2 FQNEAQ (reference sequence). The CDR3 length is 18 residues. As for this clonotype: Its antigen is currently unknown.

The treatment is: roughly nine-day PBMC culture with coronavirus spike peptide pools or control peptides (ViraFEST assay). The Oncomine TCR Beta short-read assay sequenced DNA from cultured CD4+ T cells. MiXCR, applied by TCRdb to the PCR reads, yields one record per CDR3 protein. The table has some 16,000 distinct CDR3 sequences, 45% to 50% seen once. Sequenced sample: CD4+ T cells from blood, cultured in vitro. This rearrangement joins TRBV7-9 to TRBJ1-4; perhaps TRBD1 as D (6 bases). This TCR was sampled from a human donor who had recovered from COVID-19. The CDR3 sequence: CASSFSGTTLRTNEKLFF. Here the CDR3 DNA reads TGTGCCAGCAGCTTTAGCGGGACAACTCTAAGAACTAATGAAAAACTGTTTTTT.